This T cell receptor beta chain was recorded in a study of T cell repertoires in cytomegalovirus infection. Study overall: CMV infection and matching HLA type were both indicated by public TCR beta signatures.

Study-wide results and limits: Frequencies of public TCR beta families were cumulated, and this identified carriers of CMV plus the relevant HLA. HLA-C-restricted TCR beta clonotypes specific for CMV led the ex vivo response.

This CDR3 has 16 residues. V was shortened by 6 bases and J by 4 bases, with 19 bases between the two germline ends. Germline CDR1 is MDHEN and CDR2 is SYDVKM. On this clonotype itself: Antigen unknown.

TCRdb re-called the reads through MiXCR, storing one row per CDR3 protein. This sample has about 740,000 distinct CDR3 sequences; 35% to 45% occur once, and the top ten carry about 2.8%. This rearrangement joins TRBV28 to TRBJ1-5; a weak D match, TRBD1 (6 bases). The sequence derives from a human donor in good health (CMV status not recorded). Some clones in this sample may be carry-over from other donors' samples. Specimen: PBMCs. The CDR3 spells CASSEISGVWNQPQHF. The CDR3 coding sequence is TGTGCCAGCAGCGAAATTTCAGGGGTCTGGAATCAGCCCCAGCATTTT. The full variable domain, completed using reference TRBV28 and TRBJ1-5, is DVKVTQSSRYLVKRTGEKVFLECVQDMDHENMFWYRQDPGLGLRLIYFSYDVKMKEKGDIPEGYSVSREKKERFSLILESASTNQTSMYLCASSEISGVWNQPQHFGDGTRLSIL.